These 7 T cell receptor beta chains came from one sample sequenced in a study of T cell changes during pregnancy in multiple sclerosis. Clones were sequenced by immunoSEQ multiplex PCR, and TCRdb holds only the in-frame ones, with some missing. The sample shows tens of thousands of clones, 93% of them seen only once. Source: peripheral blood, taken after pregnancy. These receptors all stem from a female donor with multiple sclerosis, enrolled in a pregnancy study.

J is TRBJ2-5 and V is TRBV13; 11 positions agree with TRBD2. Unmatched junction bases numbered 9, after V lost 5 bases and J lost 4 bases. This CDR3 comprises 16 residues. Germline lookup yields CDR1 PRHDT and CDR2 FYEKMQ (reference sequence). The CDR3 sequence: CASSQVAGGGGETQYF. In DNA, the CDR3 is TGTGCCAGCAGCCAAGTAGCGGGAGGGGGGGGAGAGACCCAGTACTTC.

The rearrangement uses TRBV10-1 and TRBJ1-4, with TRBD1 identical over 8 bases. Germline CDR1 reads WNHNN; CDR2 reads SYGVQD (reference sequence). The CDR3 sequence is 14 residues long. V trimming: 6 bases; J trimming: 3 bases; junction bases outside the gene matches: 3. CDR3: CASRGQASNEKLFF. The CDR3 nucleotides read TGCGCCAGCAGGGGACAGGCGTCTAATGAAAAACTGTTTTTT.

J is TRBJ2-7 and V is TRBV4-3; D may be TRBD1 (5 bases). The CDR3 spans 15 residues. Germline V gene data show CDR1 as LGHNA and CDR2 as YSLEER. V shed 4 bases and J shed 0 bases, with 13 bases lying between them. The CDR3 region is CASSLERTTSYEQYF. The CDR3 region has the DNA TGCGCCAGCAGCCTTGAAAGGACAACCTCCTACGAGCAGTACTTC.

This rearrangement joins TRBV7-8 to TRBJ2-7, with D possibly matching TRBD1 (6 bases). The germline V and J ends were trimmed by 1 base and 2 bases, with 12 bases remaining between them. CDR3 length: 15 residues. Germline-derived CDR1 and CDR2 are SGHVS and FQNEAQ. The CDR3 sequence: CASSLDGQLTYEQYF. DNA of the CDR3: TGTGCCAGCAGCTTAGATGGACAGTTAACCTACGAGCAGTACTTC.

CDR3 protein: CASSLGSGETDTQYF. CDR3 nucleotides: TGTGCCAGCAGCTTAGGGAGCGGGGAGACAGATACGCAGTATTTT. The V call is TRBV11-3, the J call TRBJ2-3, with 7 positions matching TRBD2. Trimming took 1 base from V and 3 from J; bases not matched to a gene: 4. Germline CDR1 is SGHNT and CDR2 is YENEEA. The length of the CDR3 is 15 residues.

The chain couples TRBV28 to TRBJ1-2; tentative D call: TRBD1 (6 bases). In germline, CDR1 is MDHEN, CDR2 SYDVKM. V was shortened by 6 bases and J by 0 bases, with 17 bases between the two germline ends. The CDR3 extends over 16 amino acids. The CDR3 is CASSRPGQSSNYGYTF. In DNA form, the CDR3 reads TGTGCCAGCAGCCGCCCCGGACAGTCGTCTAACTATGGCTACACCTTC.

This sequence joins TRBV23-1 and TRBJ1-3; 10 positions match TRBD1. TRBV23-1 is an ORF for which the function is uncertain. This CDR3 is built from 21 residues. V shed 0 bases and J 0 bases; nucleotides not matched to a gene: 14. The CDR3 region is CASSQSDLRTGGIYSGNTIYF. CDR3 nucleotide sequence: TGCGCCAGCAGTCAATCAGATCTGCGGACAGGGGGGATTTACTCTGGAAACACCATATATTTT.